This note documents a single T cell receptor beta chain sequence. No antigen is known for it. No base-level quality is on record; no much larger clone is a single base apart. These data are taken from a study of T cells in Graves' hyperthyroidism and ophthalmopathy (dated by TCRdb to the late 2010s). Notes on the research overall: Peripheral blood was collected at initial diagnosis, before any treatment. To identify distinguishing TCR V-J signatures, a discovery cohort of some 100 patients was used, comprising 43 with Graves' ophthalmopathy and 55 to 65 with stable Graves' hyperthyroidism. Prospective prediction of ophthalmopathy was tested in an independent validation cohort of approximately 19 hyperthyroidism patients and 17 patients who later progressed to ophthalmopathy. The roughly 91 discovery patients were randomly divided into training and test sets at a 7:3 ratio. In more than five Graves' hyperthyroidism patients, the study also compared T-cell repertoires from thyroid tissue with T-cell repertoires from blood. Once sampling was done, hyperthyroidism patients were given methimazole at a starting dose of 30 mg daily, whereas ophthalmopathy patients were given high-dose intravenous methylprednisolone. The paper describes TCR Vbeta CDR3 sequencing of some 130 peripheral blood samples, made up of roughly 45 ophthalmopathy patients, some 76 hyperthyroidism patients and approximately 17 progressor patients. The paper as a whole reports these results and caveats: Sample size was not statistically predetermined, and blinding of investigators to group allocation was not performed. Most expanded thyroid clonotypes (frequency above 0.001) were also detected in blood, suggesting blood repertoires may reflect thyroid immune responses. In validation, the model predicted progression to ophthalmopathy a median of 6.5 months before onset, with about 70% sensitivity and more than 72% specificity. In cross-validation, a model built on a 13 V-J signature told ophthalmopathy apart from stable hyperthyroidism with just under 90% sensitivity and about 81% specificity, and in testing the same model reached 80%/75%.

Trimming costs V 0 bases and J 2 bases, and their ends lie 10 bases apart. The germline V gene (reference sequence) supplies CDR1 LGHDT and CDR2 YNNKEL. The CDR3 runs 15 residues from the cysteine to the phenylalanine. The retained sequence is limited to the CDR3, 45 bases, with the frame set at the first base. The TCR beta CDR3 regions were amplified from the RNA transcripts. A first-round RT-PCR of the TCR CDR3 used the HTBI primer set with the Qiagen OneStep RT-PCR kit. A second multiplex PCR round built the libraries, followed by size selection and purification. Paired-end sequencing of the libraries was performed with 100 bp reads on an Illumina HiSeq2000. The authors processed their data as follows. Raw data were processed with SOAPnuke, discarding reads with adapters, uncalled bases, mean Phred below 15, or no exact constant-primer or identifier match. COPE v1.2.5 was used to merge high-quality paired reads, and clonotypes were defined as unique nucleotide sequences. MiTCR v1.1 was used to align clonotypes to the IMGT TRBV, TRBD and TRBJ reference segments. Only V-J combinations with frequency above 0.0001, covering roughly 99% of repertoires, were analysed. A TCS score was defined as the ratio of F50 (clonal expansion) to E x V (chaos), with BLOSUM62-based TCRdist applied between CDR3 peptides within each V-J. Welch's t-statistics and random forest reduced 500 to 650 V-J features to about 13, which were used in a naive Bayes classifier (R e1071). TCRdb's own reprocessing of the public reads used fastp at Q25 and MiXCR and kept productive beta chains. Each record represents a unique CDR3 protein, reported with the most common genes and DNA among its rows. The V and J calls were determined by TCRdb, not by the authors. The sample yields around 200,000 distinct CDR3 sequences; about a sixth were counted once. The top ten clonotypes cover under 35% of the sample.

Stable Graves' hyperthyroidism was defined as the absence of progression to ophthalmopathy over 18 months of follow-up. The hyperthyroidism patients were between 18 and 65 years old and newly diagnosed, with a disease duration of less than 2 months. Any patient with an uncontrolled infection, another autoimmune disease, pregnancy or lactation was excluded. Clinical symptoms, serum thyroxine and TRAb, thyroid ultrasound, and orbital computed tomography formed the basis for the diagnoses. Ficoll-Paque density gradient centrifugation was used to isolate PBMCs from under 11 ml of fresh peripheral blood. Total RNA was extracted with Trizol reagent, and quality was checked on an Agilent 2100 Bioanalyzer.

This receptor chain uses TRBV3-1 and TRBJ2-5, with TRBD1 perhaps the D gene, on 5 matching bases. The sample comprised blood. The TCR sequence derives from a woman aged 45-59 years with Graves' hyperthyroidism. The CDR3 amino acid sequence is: CASSQDWNRQETQYF. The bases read TGTGCCAGCAGCCAAGATTGGAACAGGCAAGAGACCCAGTACTTC.